This is a list of T cell receptor beta chains from one sample in a study of T cells in Graves' hyperthyroidism and ophthalmopathy. TCRdb reanalysed the multiplex PCR reads using MiXCR and keeps one entry per CDR3 protein. The sample carries about 480,000 distinct CDR3 sequences, around an eighth recorded once. The sequenced sample consisted of blood. These receptor sequences come from a woman under 30 with Graves' hyperthyroidism. CDR3s include the opening cysteine and the closing phenylalanine or tryptophan. The D gene is left open where the match is weak. Expanded clones are given a class, and other clones once, few, many or no size at all.

J gene: TRBJ2-1; V gene: TRBV20-1; clone size: few; D gene: -; CDR3 DNA: TGCAGTGCTAGGCGACGGGGGACCAATGAGCAGTTCTTC; CDR3 protein: CSARRRGTNEQFF
J gene: TRBJ2-1; V gene: TRBV18; clone size: many; D gene: TRBD2; CDR3 DNA: TGTGCCAGCTCACCACCTCCGGGGACTAGCACCAATGAGCAGTTCTTC; CDR3 protein: CASSPPPGTSTNEQFF
J gene: TRBJ1-1; V gene: TRBV6-1; clone size: many; D gene: -; CDR3 DNA: TGTGCCAGCAGTGAATTGGGGACACCAAACACTGAAGCTTTCTTT; CDR3 protein: CASSELGTPNTEAFF
J gene: TRBJ1-5; V gene: TRBV3-1; clone size: many; D gene: -; CDR3 DNA: TGTGCCAGCAGCCAAGGAATCGAAAGACTTAATCAGCCCCAGCATTTT; CDR3 protein: CASSQGIERLNQPQHF
J gene: TRBJ1-1; V gene: TRBV9; clone size: many; D gene: -; CDR3 DNA: TGTGCCAGCAGCGTAGAATCGGTGAACACTGAAGCTTTCTTT; CDR3 protein: CASSVESVNTEAFF
J gene: TRBJ2-7; V gene: TRBV5-1; clone size: many; D gene: TRBD2; CDR3 DNA: TGCGCCAGCAGCTTGGCCTTCAGAGCGGGGGCCCCCCTCGAGCAGTACTTC; CDR3 protein: CASSLAFRAGAPLEQYF
J gene: TRBJ1-2; V gene: TRBV12-3/TRBV12-4; clone size: many; D gene: TRBD1; CDR3 DNA: TGTGCCAGCACCCCCGGGACAGGATTCAACTATGGCTACACCTTC; CDR3 protein: CASTPGTGFNYGYTF
J gene: TRBJ1-1; V gene: TRBV10-3; clone size: few; D gene: -; CDR3 DNA: TGTGCCATCAGTGAGTTTTACGGAAACACTGAAGCTTTCTTT; CDR3 protein: CAISEFYGNTEAFF
J gene: TRBJ1-1; V gene: TRBV19; clone size: many; D gene: TRBD1; CDR3 DNA: TGTGCCAGTAGTATTGACAGGGACGAACCTGAAGCTTTCTTT; CDR3 protein: CASSIDRDEPEAFF
J gene: TRBJ2-7; V gene: TRBV30; clone size: many; D gene: TRBD2; CDR3 DNA: TGTGCCTGGGAACTAGCGGGAGTCGAGCAGTACTTC; CDR3 protein: CAWELAGVEQYF
J gene: TRBJ2-7; V gene: TRBV9; clone size: few; D gene: -; CDR3 DNA: TGTGCCAGCAGCGTACGGGCAGGTAAGAACTACGAGCAGTACTTC; CDR3 protein: CASSVRAGKNYEQYF
J gene: TRBJ2-7; V gene: TRBV15; clone size: many; D gene: -; CDR3 DNA: TGTGCCACCAGCCCCCACCGGACAGCCTACGAGCAGTACTTC; CDR3 protein: CATSPHRTAYEQYF
J gene: TRBJ2-1; V gene: TRBV3-1; clone size: many; D gene: TRBD2; CDR3 DNA: TGTGCCAGCAGCCAGGCCCGAGGACTAGCGGGAAGTGAGCAGTTCTTC; CDR3 protein: CASSQARGLAGSEQFF
J gene: TRBJ2-2; V gene: TRBV30; clone size: -; D gene: -; CDR3 DNA: TGTGCCTGGGCGCCCTTCTCAATAACCGGGGAGCTGTTTTTT; CDR3 protein: CAWAPFSITGELFF
J gene: TRBJ2-1; V gene: TRBV12-3/TRBV12-4; clone size: many; D gene: -; CDR3 DNA: TGTGCCACGCGTACAGGGTACAATGAGCAGTTCTTC; CDR3 protein: CATRTGYNEQFF
J gene: TRBJ2-3; V gene: TRBV12-5; clone size: many; D gene: -; CDR3 DNA: TGTGCTAGTGGCCGCAGCCCGGAGCGAGAGCAGTATTTT; CDR3 protein: CASGRSPEREQYF
J gene: TRBJ2-2; V gene: TRBV6-1; clone size: many; D gene: TRBD1; CDR3 DNA: TGTGCCAGCAGTCAAAGACAGGGGGCGAACACCGGGGAGCTGTTTTTT; CDR3 protein: CASSQRQGANTGELFF
J gene: TRBJ2-1; V gene: TRBV30; clone size: -; D gene: -; CDR3 DNA: TGTGCCTGGAACGGAGCGGTCTCCTACAATGAGCAGTTCTTC; CDR3 protein: CAWNGAVSYNEQFF
J gene: TRBJ2-7; V gene: TRBV20-1; clone size: many; D gene: -; CDR3 DNA: TGCAGTGCTAGAGAAATCAAAGCGGGCGGGTGGGGGTACGAGCAGTACTTC; CDR3 protein: CSAREIKAGGWGYEQYF
J gene: TRBJ1-1; V gene: TRBV4-1; clone size: -; D gene: -; CDR3 DNA: TGCGCCAGCAGCCAAGAAGGGGGGGCTAACACTGAAGCTTTCTTT; CDR3 protein: CASSQEGGANTEAFF